What follows are 19 T cell receptor beta chains derived from one specimen sequenced in a study of response to subunit inactivated influenza vaccine. From the RT-PCR reads, TCRdb called clonotypes with MiXCR, one entry per CDR3 protein. The repertoire includes around 250,000 distinct CDR3 sequences, 9.5% to 15% of them detected once, and roughly 7.7% sits in the top ten. Sequenced material: non-naive T cells sorted from PBMCs, taken 14 days before vaccination. The origin of the receptors is a man between 50 and 59 years old who received an inactivated influenza vaccine.

This chain connects TRBV4-1 to TRBJ1-1; D might be TRBD1 (5 bases). Germline V gene lookup returns CDR1 MGHRA and CDR2 YSYEKL. Trimming left V 0 bases short and J 4 bases short, with 9 bases between. This CDR3 contains 14 residues. CDR3 DNA sequence: TGCGCCAGCAGCCAAGACAGGGTGACCACTGAAGCTTTCTTT. The encoded protein is CASSQDRVTTEAFF.

This clonotype appeared many times. The rearrangement uses TRBV7-9 and TRBJ1-5; no clear D gene. CDR1 is SEHNR and CDR2 is FQNEAQ in the germline V gene (reference sequence). Trimming took off 5 bases at V and 7 bases at J, with 12 bases between the two ends. The CDR3 spans 13 residues. The DNA of the CDR3 is TGTGCCAGCAGCCCTGGGTCCGGCCAGCCCCAGCATTTT. It yields the protein CASSPGSGQPQHF. Together with reference TRBV7-9 and TRBJ1-5, the CDR3 gives the full variable domain: DTGVSQNPRHKITKRGQNVTFRCDPISEHNRLYWYRQTLGQGPEFLTYFQNEAQLEKSRLLSDRFSAERPKGSFSTLEIQRTEQGDSAMYLCASSPGSGQPQHFGDGTRLSIL.

The chain recombines TRBV6-1 with TRBJ2-5, with 11 positions matching TRBD1. The V gene's germline CDR1 is MNHNS and CDR2 SASEGT. Trimming at V came to 7 bases and at J to 5 bases, leaving 9 bases not matched to a gene. The CDR3 extends over 15 amino acids. The CDR3 coding sequence is TGTGCCAGCACCTCTGGACAGGGGGCGTCGGAGACCCAGTACTTC. Translating gives CASTSGQGASETQYF.

CDR3 sequence reads: CASSIFRGDGYTF. CDR3 coding DNA: TGTGCCAGTAGTATATTTAGAGGTGACGGCTACACCTTC. The chain links TRBV19 to TRBJ1-2; D uncertain. CDR1 and CDR2 (germline): LNHDA, SQIVND (reference sequence). With 2 bases removed from V and 8 bases from J, the gap between germline ends came to 12 bases. The CDR3 length is 13 residues.

This clonotype has just a few counts. V is TRBV12-3 or TRBV12-4 and J is TRBJ2-7, with 9 bases lining up with TRBD1. This CDR3 spans 14 amino acids. With 5 bases clipped from V and 0 bases from J, the junction kept 2 bases outside the gene matches. The CDR3 coding sequence is TGTGCCAGCAGTGCGACAGGGGGCTCCTACGAGCAGTACTTC. It translates to CASSATGGSYEQYF.

This clonotype showed up just a few times. The genes are TRBV12-3 or TRBV12-4 and TRBJ1-4, with a tentative D call TRBD1 (6 bases). The CDR3 totals 13 residues. Trimming cost V 6 bases and J 8 bases, with 13 bases left between them. The CDR3 protein is CASRPQGGEKLFF. The CDR3 nucleotides read TGTGCCAGCAGACCACAGGGAGGAGAAAAACTGTTTTTT.

The chain recombines TRBV24-1 with TRBJ2-1, with D unresolved. The CDR3 consists of 15 residues. Germline values: CDR1 KGHDR, CDR2 SFDVKD. V was pared by 2 bases and J by 3 bases, with 10 bases between. Here the CDR3 reads CATSDSSGNYNEQFF. CDR3 nucleotide sequence: TGTGCCACCAGTGATTCTTCAGGAAACTACAATGAGCAGTTCTTC.

This chain links TRBV11-2 with TRBJ2-3; tentative D call: TRBD2 (6 bases). V was clipped by 3 bases and J by 5 bases, with 15 bases between them. This CDR3 spans 15 amino acids. Germline V CDR1 and CDR2: SGHAT, FQNNGV. The CDR3 spells CASSLQAPGRDTQYF. The CDR3 nucleotides read TGTGCCAGCAGCTTGCAGGCCCCCGGGAGAGATACGCAGTATTTT.

This clonotype was seen a handful of times. The chain has TRBV24-1 and TRBJ2-7; D gene uncertain. Trimming took off 8 bases at V and 11 bases at J, with 15 bases between the two ends. The CDR3 has 11 residues. Germline values: CDR1 KGHDR, CDR2 SFDVKD. The CDR3 DNA reads as TGTGCCACCACTCCCCCCCATGAAAAGTACTTC. Protein sequence: CATTPPHEKYF.

The chain recombines TRBV20-1 with TRBJ2-1, with a weak D call TRBD1 (6 bases). Looked up from germline, CDR1 is DFQATT and CDR2 is SNEGSKA (reference sequence). There are 14 residues in the CDR3. The V end lost 0 bases, the J end lost 4 bases, and 10 bases lay between the germline ends. The CDR3 bases are TGCAGTGCTAGAGATTTCAGGGGTTACAATGAGCAGTTCTTC. Its translation: CSARDFRGYNEQFF.

Concerning this clonotype itself: A read error may be the cause here, since a much bigger clone is one base away. The chain uses TRBV12-3 or TRBV12-4 and TRBJ2-3; D unresolved. The CDR3 totals 15 residues. Trimming removed 3 bases at V and 1 base at J, with 11 bases between. CDR3 region: CASSFNSVGTDTQYF. In DNA form, the CDR3 reads TGTGCCAGCAGTTTTAATAGTGTGGGCACAGATACGCAGTATTTT.

This clonotype was detected a few times. The chain is built from TRBV2 and TRBJ2-7; possibly TRBD2 for D (5 bases). Per germline, CDR1 SNHLY and CDR2 FYNNEI. CDR3 size: 14 residues. V lost 4 bases and J 2 bases, leaving 12 bases between the germline ends. This CDR3 is CASSVQMRAYEQYF. The CDR3 DNA reads TGTGCCAGCAGTGTCCAGATGAGGGCCTACGAGCAGTACTTC.

This clonotype has just a few counts. The gene calls are TRBV7-9 and TRBJ1-1, with D possibly matching TRBD1 (6 bases). V lost 5 bases and J 3 bases, leaving 16 bases between the germline ends. The CDR3 is 15 amino acids. Germline CDR1 is SEHNR and CDR2 is FQNEAQ (reference sequence). CDR3 nucleotides: TGTGCCAGCAGCGAGGGGGGGGGCACGCACACTGAAGCTTTCTTT. It specifies CASSEGGGTHTEAFF.

This clonotype was picked up a small number of times. The gene calls are TRBV28 and TRBJ2-5, with no clear D. Trimming removed 5 bases from V and 6 bases from J, with 13 bases in between. The germline gives CDR1 MDHEN, CDR2 SYDVKM. The CDR3 has 13 amino acids. CDR3 sequence: CASSLGRIQTQYF. Here the CDR3 DNA reads TGTGCCAGCAGTCTCGGACGCATACAGACCCAGTACTTC. Filled out from reference TRBV28 and TRBJ2-5, the complete variable domain reads DVKVTQSSRYLVKRTGEKVFLECVQDMDHENMFWYRQDPGLGLRLIYFSYDVKMKEKGDIPEGYSVSREKKERFSLILESASTNQTSMYLCASSLGRIQTQYFGPGTRLLVL.

This clonotype was counted only a few times. The gene calls are TRBV28 and TRBJ2-7; 9 nucleotides match TRBD1. V shed 6 bases and J 0 bases; nucleotides not matched to a gene: 3. CDR3 length: 14 residues. In germline, CDR1 is MDHEN, CDR2 SYDVKM. The CDR3 region has the DNA TGTGCCAGCAGGCCGGGACAGGGCTCCTACGAGCAGTACTTC. Translating gives CASRPGQGSYEQYF. Complete variable domain (other parts from reference TRBV28 and TRBJ2-7): DVKVTQSSRYLVKRTGEKVFLECVQDMDHENMFWYRQDPGLGLRLIYFSYDVKMKEKGDIPEGYSVSREKKERFSLILESASTNQTSMYLCASRPGQGSYEQYFGPGTRLTVT.

This clonotype was detected many times. V and J are TRBV3-1 and TRBJ2-7; TRBD1 matches at 7 bases. Looked up from germline, CDR1 is LGHDT and CDR2 is YNNKEL (reference sequence). V dropped 5 bases and J dropped 6; count of bases not matched to a gene: 10. The CDR3 is made up of 14 amino acids. The CDR3 bases are TGTGCCAGCAGCTTATGGGACAGACAACTCGAGCAGTACTTC. It encodes CASSLWDRQLEQYF.

The chain couples TRBV7-8 to TRBJ2-5, with TRBD2 identical over 8 bases. Per germline, CDR1 SGHVS and CDR2 FQNEAQ. Trimming cost V 3 bases and J 3 bases; bases outside gene matches: 12. CDR3 length: 17 residues. CDR3 nucleotides: TGTGCCAGCAGCTTGGGTAGCGGGACCTTCCGGAAAGAGACCCAGTACTTC. Amino acids: CASSLGSGTFRKETQYF.

The genes are TRBV20-1 and TRBJ2-7; 8 nucleotides match TRBD1. CDR3 length: 12 residues. Germline CDR1 is DFQATT and CDR2 is SNEGSKA (reference sequence). The junction had 9 bases not matched to a gene; V was cut back by 8 bases and J by 6 bases. CDR3 residues: CSTDRGQGEQYF. CDR3 nucleotides: TGCAGTACTGACAGGGGCCAGGGCGAGCAGTACTTC.

This clonotype was detected only a few times. The gene calls are TRBV28 and TRBJ2-1, with 11 bases fitting TRBD2. Trimming at V came to 2 bases and at J to 9 bases, leaving 6 bases not matched to a gene. Germline-derived CDR1 and CDR2 are MDHEN and SYDVKM. This CDR3 contains 15 residues. The CDR3 is CASSLMTSGAGEQFF. Here the CDR3 DNA reads TGTGCCAGCAGTTTAATGACTAGCGGGGCAGGTGAGCAGTTCTTC.